A single sample is the source of the 12 T cell receptor beta chains below, sequenced in a study of cytomegalovirus exposure and HLA in healthy donors (dated by TCRdb to 2016 to 2017). Preparation of the library involved the immunoSEQ multiplex PCR assay. A mixture of 60 forward primers for TCR Vbeta segments and 13 reverse primers for TCR Jbeta segments was used in the multiplex PCR. As stored in TCRdb, this immuneACCESS dataset retains in-frame rearrangements with V and J assigned. A fraction of the clones does not appear; measured against another copy, unresolved V genes explain less than half of the discrepancy, and the remainder lacks a known reason. This sample comprises over 100,000 clones, approximately 80% of them detected only once. The ten largest clones take up approximately 4.2% of the sample. Specimen: PBMCs. These receptors originate from a male donor in good health and CMV-seropositive.

The CDR3 is CASSLVQGATFNSPLHF. The DNA for the CDR3 is TGTGCCAGCAGTTTGGTTCAGGGGGCGACCTTTAATTCACCCCTCCACTTT. This rearrangement joins TRBV28 to TRBJ1-6; 8 bases agree with TRBD1. The CDR3 loop spans 17 amino acids. Germline V gene sequence: CDR1 MDHEN, CDR2 SYDVKM. The V gene end was trimmed by 3 bases and the J gene end by 6 bases; junction bases not matched to a gene: 10.

V is TRBV7-7 and J is TRBJ2-1, with D possibly TRBD1 on 6 matching bases. Germline V gene data show CDR1 as SSHAT and CDR2 as FNYEAQ (reference sequence). CDR3 length: 15 residues. V was clipped by 5 bases and J by 4 bases, with 15 bases between them. In DNA, the CDR3 is TGTGCCAGCAGCGACGGGACACCCCGTTACAATGAGCAGTTCTTC. Its protein product is CASSDGTPRYNEQFF. Using reference TRBV7-7 and TRBJ2-1 for the parts outside the CDR3, the full variable domain is GAGVSQSPRYKVTKRGQDVTLRCDPISSHATLYWYQQALGQGPEFLTYFNYEAQPDKSGLPSDRFSAERPEGSISTLTIQRTEQRDSAMYRCASSDGTPRYNEQFFGPGTRLTVL.

This clone was seen a handful of times. DNA for the CDR3: TGTGCCAGTAGTCCGGGGGGGTGGATGAACACTGAAGCTTTCTTT. It encodes CASSPGGWMNTEAFF. The chain is built from TRBV19 and TRBJ1-1, with TRBD1 as a possible D gene (5 bases). This CDR3 region has 15 residues. V was shortened by 5 bases and J by 0 bases, with 13 bases between the two germline ends. Germline CDR1 and CDR2: LNHDA and SQIVND (reference sequence). Looking up the rest from reference TRBV19 and TRBJ1-1 gives the full variable domain: DGGITQSPKYLFRKEGQNVTLSCEQNLNHDAMYWYRQDPGQGLRLIYYSQIVNDFQKGDIAEGYSVSREKKESFPLTVTSAQKNPTAFYLCASSPGGWMNTEAFFGQGTRLTVV.

This clone was observed a few times. The CDR3 reads CASSFRTGNTEAFF. DNA for the CDR3: TGCGCCAGCAGCTTTCGGACAGGAAACACTGAAGCTTTCTTT. The V gene is TRBV5-1, the J gene TRBJ1-1, with 7 bases that match TRBD1. V lost 2 bases and J lost 2; bases outside the gene matches: 3. Germline-derived CDR1 and CDR2 are SGHRS and YFSETQ. This CDR3 is built from 14 residues.

V gene TRBV5-1 combines with J gene TRBJ2-3; 8 bases are a match to TRBD2. Germline CDR1 reads SGHRS; CDR2 reads YFSETQ. The trim removed 6 bases at V and 3 bases at J, leaving 9 bases unmatched. CDR3 size: 15 residues. Here the CDR3 DNA reads TGCGCCAGCACGCCGGGGGGGCTGGGAACAGATACGCAGTATTTT. Translated, it gives CASTPGGLGTDTQYF.

The chain joins TRBV19 to TRBJ1-1, with D tentatively TRBD1 (6 bases). Between the trimmed V and J ends, which lost 6 bases and 4 bases, there was a span of 12 bases. From germline, CDR1 is LNHDA and CDR2 SQIVND (reference sequence). CDR3 length equals 13 residues. The CDR3 region has the DNA TGTGCCAGTAGGCCCGGCAGGGGCACTGAAGCTTTCTTT. Protein sequence: CASRPGRGTEAFF. Filled out from reference TRBV19 and TRBJ1-1, the complete variable domain reads DGGITQSPKYLFRKEGQNVTLSCEQNLNHDAMYWYRQDPGQGLRLIYYSQIVNDFQKGDIAEGYSVSREKKESFPLTVTSAQKNPTAFYLCASRPGRGTEAFFGQGTRLTVV.

V gene TRBV9 combines with J gene TRBJ2-7; a possible D gene is TRBD1 (5 bases). Germline values: CDR1 SGDLS, CDR2 YYNGEE. This CDR3 is 15 amino acids long. V lost 0 bases and J lost 3, with 13 bases in between. The CDR3 region has the DNA TGTGCCAGCAGCGTAGAACAGGAAACAAACTACGAGCAGTACTTC. Residues: CASSVEQETNYEQYF.

The chain carries TRBV28 and TRBJ2-1; 12 nucleotides line up with TRBD2. The V segment lost 1 base and the J segment 7 bases; nucleotides outside the gene matches: 2. CDR3 size: 15 residues. In germline, CDR1 is MDHEN, CDR2 SYDVKM. The CDR3: CASSLLLAGGNEQFF. In nucleotides, the CDR3 is TGTGCCAGCAGTTTATTGCTAGCGGGAGGGAATGAGCAGTTCTTC.

J is TRBJ1-5 and V is TRBV2; 10 nucleotides line up with TRBD1. The J segment lost 7 bases and the V segment lost 5 bases, leaving 2 bases of the junction unmatched. The V gene's germline CDR1 is SNHLY and CDR2 FYNNEI. CDR3 length equals 13 residues. The CDR3 loop reads CASSWDRGQPQHF. DNA for the CDR3: TGTGCCAGCAGTTGGGACAGGGGCCAGCCCCAGCATTTT.

This chain joins TRBV7-2 and TRBJ2-3; D might be TRBD1 (6 bases). From germline, CDR1 is SGHTA and CDR2 FQGNSA. This CDR3 has 16 residues. V gave up 1 base and J gave up 1 base, with 12 bases separating them. The CDR3 here is CASSLGTVQRTDTQYF. The CDR3 DNA follows: TGTGCCAGCAGCTTAGGGACAGTCCAGCGCACAGATACGCAGTATTTT.

The V call is TRBV7-2, the J call TRBJ2-7; maybe TRBD2 (6 bases). Germline CDR1 SGHTA, CDR2 FQGNSA. The CDR3 has 16 amino acids. Trimming stripped 4 bases from V and 5 bases from J, with 21 bases between. The CDR3 sequence: CASSWALGGSPNEQYF. The CDR3 DNA sequence: TGTGCCAGCAGCTGGGCGCTCGGGGGATCCCCCAACGAGCAGTACTTC.

As for this clone: Other DNA sequences in this specimen translate into the identical CDR3. This sequence joins TRBV9 and TRBJ2-1; the match to TRBD2 covers 10 bases. This CDR3 spans 15 amino acids. Losses at the gene ends were 4 bases for V and 0 bases for J; bases not matched to a gene: 1. Germline CDR1 SGDLS, CDR2 YYNGEE. CDR3 nucleotide sequence: TGTGCCAGCAGCCCTAGCGGGAGCTCCTACAATGAGCAGTTCTTC. This codes for CASSPSGSSYNEQFF.